These T cell receptor beta chains were read from a single sample in a study of T cell responses to AZD1222 COVID-19 vaccine. Here immunoSEQ multiplex PCR was the method, and the copy in TCRdb shows in-frame clones only, minus some. The sample records 150,000 or so clones, approximately 90% being singletons. The material was peripheral blood, obtained on day 0 of AZD1222 vaccination. The receptor set was obtained from an adult in good health. CDR3s include the opening cysteine and the closing phenylalanine or tryptophan. Fields, in order: clone size, J gene, V gene, D gene, CDR3 protein, CDR3 DNA. A D gene is named only where the DNA matches it firmly. For some rows the clone size is stated as once, few or many, or as a class when expanded; others skip it.

. | TRBJ2-3 | TRBV4-3 | . | CASSQAGTDTQYF | TGCGCCAGCAGCCAAGCAGGCACGGATACGCAGTATTTT
once | TRBJ2-2 | TRBV2 | TRBD2 | CASTSGGYGELFF | TGTGCCAGCACTAGCGGGGGGTACGGGGAGCTGTTTTTT
. | TRBJ1-5 | TRBV7-8 | . | CASSSTSRGKGQPQHF | TGTGCCAGCAGCTCCACCTCAAGGGGAAAGGGTCAGCCCCAGCATTTT
. | TRBJ1-5 | TRBV5-8 | . | CASSLRISSDQPQHF | TGTGCCAGCAGCTTGAGAATATCCTCGGATCAGCCCCAGCATTTT
. | TRBJ1-5 | TRBV6-6 | . | CASSSSEFNQPQHF | TGTGCCAGCAGTTCCTCAGAGTTCAATCAGCCCCAGCATTTT
. | TRBJ2-7 | TRBV6-1 | . | CASSELEGQWGYEQYF | TGTGCCAGCAGTGAACTTGAAGGGCAATGGGGATACGAGCAGTACTTC
. | TRBJ1-1 | TRBV3-1/TRBV3-2 | . | CASSQEGWGITEAFF | TGTGCCAGCAGCCAAGAGGGCTGGGGAATCACTGAAGCTTTCTTT
. | TRBJ2-1 | TRBV6-1 | TRBD1 | CASSEEGDRYNEQFF | TGTGCCAGCAGTGAAGAGGGGGACAGGTACAATGAGCAGTTCTTC
. | TRBJ2-5 | TRBV6-5 | . | CASSYSLGGGETQYF | TGTGCCAGCAGTTACTCGTTGGGGGGCGGAGAGACCCAGTACTTC
once | TRBJ1-1 | TRBV28 | TRBD1 | CAIGTAFEAFF | TGTGCCATCGGGACAGCCTTCGAAGCTTTCTTT
. | TRBJ1-1 | TRBV4-3 | . | CASSQDITGRGAFF | TGCGCCAGCAGCCAAGATATCACAGGTAGAGGAGCTTTCTTT
. | TRBJ1-1 | TRBV5-5 | . | CASSLAPDVNTEAFF | TGTGCCAGCAGCTTGGCCCCAGATGTGAACACTGAAGCTTTCTTT
. | TRBJ1-1 | TRBV5-6 | TRBD1 | CASSPDVRGHAEAFF | TGTGCCAGCAGTCCCGATGTCAGGGGGCACGCTGAAGCTTTCTTT
. | TRBJ1-5 | TRBV5-8 | TRBD1 | CASSIEGTGGNQPQHF | TGTGCCAGCAGCATCGAAGGGACAGGGGGCAATCAGCCCCAGCATTTT
. | TRBJ1-3 | TRBV6-4 | . | CASIHRSSGNTIYF | TGTGCCAGCATCCACAGAAGCTCTGGAAACACCATATATTTT
once | TRBJ2-7 | TRBV5-4 | TRBD2 | CASSLNRGGASYEQYF | TGTGCCAGCAGCTTGAATCGCGGGGGGGCCTCCTACGAGCAGTACTTC
. | TRBJ1-1 | TRBV7-2 | . | CASSLKPSGAFF | TGTGCCAGCAGCTTGAAGCCCTCAGGAGCTTTCTTT
. | TRBJ2-1 | TRBV3-1/TRBV3-2 | . | CASSQVERNWQFF | TGTGCCAGCAGCCAAGTCGAAAGAAATTGGCAGTTCTTC
. | TRBJ2-1 | TRBV11-2 | . | CASSLDFLVSPYNEQFF | TGTGCCAGCAGCTTAGATTTTCTGGTGTCACCCTACAATGAGCAGTTCTTC
once | TRBJ2-7 | TRBV6-1 | . | CASSEMVTGREQYF | TGTGCCAGCAGTGAAATGGTAACAGGGCGGGAGCAGTACTTC
. | TRBJ2-7 | TRBV3-1/TRBV3-2 | . | CASSRTGEQYF | TGTGCCAGCAGTCGGACGGGCGAGCAGTACTTC
. | TRBJ1-1 | TRBV2 | . | CASSEAERMNTEAFF | TGTGCCAGCAGTGAAGCAGAACGGATGAACACTGAAGCTTTCTTT
. | TRBJ2-1 | TRBV19 | . | CASSIATALTGNEQFF | TGTGCCAGTAGTATAGCCACAGCGCTAACCGGCAATGAGCAGTTCTTC
. | TRBJ1-2 | TRBV2 | . | CASSQDSYGYTF | TGTGCCAGCAGTCAGGACAGCTATGGCTACACCTTC
. | TRBJ1-5 | TRBV19 | . | CASSRDSNQPQHF | TGTGCCAGTAGTAGGGACAGCAATCAGCCCCAGCATTTT
. | TRBJ2-7 | TRBV11-2 | . | CASSLEVGIYEQYF | TGTGCCAGCAGCTTAGAGGTGGGAATCTACGAGCAGTACTTC
. | TRBJ2-7 | TRBV11-3 | TRBD1 | CASSLGTGDEQYF | TGTGCCAGCAGCTTGGGGACAGGGGACGAGCAGTACTTC
. | TRBJ2-4 | TRBV19 | TRBD1 | CASSTAGGKNIQYF | TGTGCCAGTAGTACGGCAGGGGGCAAAAACATTCAGTACTTC
. | TRBJ2-3 | TRBV5-4 | TRBD1 | CASSSPGQSTDTQYF | TGTGCCAGCAGCAGTCCGGGACAGAGCACAGATACGCAGTATTTT
. | TRBJ1-2 | TRBV6-5 | TRBD1 | CASSQTGGAGYGYTF | TGTGCCAGCTCACAGACAGGGGGGGCTGGCTATGGCTACACCTTC
. | TRBJ2-2 | TRBV7-6 | . | CASSSRTAITGELFF | TGTGCCAGCAGCTCACGGACCGCGATCACCGGGGAGCTGTTTTTT
few | TRBJ1-1 | TRBV12-5 | . | CASGLVLGRNTEAFF | TGTGCTAGTGGTTTGGTACTGGGAAGGAACACTGAAGCTTTCTTT
. | TRBJ2-7 | TRBV28 | TRBD1 | CASSLTGALAYEQYF | TGTGCCAGCAGCCTCACAGGGGCCCTCGCATACGAGCAGTACTTC
. | TRBJ2-7 | TRBV7-9 | . | CASAAADEQYF | TGTGCCAGCGCGGCGGCCGACGAGCAGTACTTC
. | TRBJ1-1 | TRBV11-2 | . | CASRLRDTEAFF | TGTGCCAGCCGCCTTCGGGACACTGAAGCTTTCTTT
. | TRBJ1-1 | TRBV10-3 | . | CAISGGPNTEAFF | TGTGCCATCAGTGGGGGACCGAACACTGAAGCTTTCTTT
. | TRBJ2-2 | TRBV27 | . | CASSLFLPFGDRELFF | TGTGCCAGCAGTTTATTTCTCCCATTTGGGGACCGGGAGCTGTTTTTT
. | TRBJ2-1 | TRBV7-8 | TRBD2 | CASSPGTSGGQREFF | TGTGCCAGCAGCCCCGGGACTAGCGGGGGGCAACGGGAGTTCTTC
once | TRBJ1-4 | TRBV28 | TRBD1 | CASRRTGTNEKLFF | TGTGCCAGCAGACGGACAGGGACTAATGAAAAACTGTTTTTT
. | TRBJ1-2 | TRBV29-1 | TRBD1 | CSVGTGIGNGYTF | TGCAGCGTGGGGACAGGGATAGGCAATGGCTACACCTTC
. | TRBJ2-5 | TRBV5-4 | TRBD1 | CASSLQGAKETQYF | TGTGCCAGCAGCTTGCAGGGGGCGAAGGAGACCCAGTACTTC
. | TRBJ1-2 | TRBV24-1 | . | CATSDLASMVIYGYTF | TGTGCCACCAGTGATTTAGCTTCTATGGTTATCTATGGCTACACCTTC